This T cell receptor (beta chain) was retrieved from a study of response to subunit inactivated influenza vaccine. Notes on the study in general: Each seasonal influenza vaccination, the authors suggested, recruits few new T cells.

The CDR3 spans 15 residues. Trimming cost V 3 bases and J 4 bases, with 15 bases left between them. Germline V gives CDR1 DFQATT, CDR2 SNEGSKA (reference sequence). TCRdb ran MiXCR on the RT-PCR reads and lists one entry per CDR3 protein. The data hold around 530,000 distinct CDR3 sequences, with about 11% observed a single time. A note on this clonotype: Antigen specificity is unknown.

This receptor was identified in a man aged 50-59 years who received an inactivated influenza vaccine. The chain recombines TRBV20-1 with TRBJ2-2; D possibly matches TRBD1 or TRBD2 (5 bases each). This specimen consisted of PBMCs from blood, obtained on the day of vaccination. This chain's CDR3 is CSASRTGGGTGELFF. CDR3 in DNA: TGCAGTGCTAGTCGAACTGGTGGGGGCACCGGGGAGCTGTTTTTT.